The rows below give T cell receptor beta chains drawn from one sample of a study of beta chain features in type 1 diabetes. Assay used: immunoSEQ multiplex PCR; TCRdb lists only in-frame clones, some missing. The table has 900,000 or so clones, roughly a sixth seen once. Sequenced: naive CD4+ T cells from blood. These receptors all come from a woman aged 18-35 years in good health. CDR3s include the opening cysteine and the closing phenylalanine or tryptophan. The D gene is left open where the match is weak. Size values are once, few and many counts, or a class for expanded clones, and some rows have none.

clone_size	d_call	v_call	j_call	cdr3_nt	cdr3_aa
-	-	TRBV7-3	TRBJ2-5	TGTGCCAGCAGCTATAAGGTCCAAGAGACCCAGTACTTC	CASSYKVQETQYF
-	-	TRBV9	TRBJ2-1	TGTGCCAGCAGCGTGGGCGGGAACGTCAATGAGCAGTTCTTC	CASSVGGNVNEQFF
-	TRBD1	TRBV7-8	TRBJ1-3	TGTGCCAGCAGCTTCGACAGGGCCTCTGGAAACACCATATATTTT	CASSFDRASGNTIYF
few	TRBD1	TRBV2	TRBJ2-1	TGTGCCAGCGGGAGGGACAGGGGTGGTGAGCAGTTCTTC	CASGRDRGGEQFF
-	TRBD2	TRBV10-3	TRBJ2-3	TGTGCCATCAGTGCAGCTAGCGGGAGTCAGACAGATACGCAGTATTTT	CAISAASGSQTDTQYF
few	TRBD1	TRBV7-9	TRBJ2-7	TGTGCCAGCAGCACCCGGACAGGGGTGTCCTACGAGCAGTACTTC	CASSTRTGVSYEQYF
-	-	TRBV10-3	TRBJ2-2	TGTGCCAGCACAGGAGGGGTCACCGGGGAGCTGTTTTTT	CASTGGVTGELFF
-	-	TRBV9	TRBJ2-1	TGTGCCAGCAGCCCTCGTCCATCTAGGTCCAATGAGCAGTTCTTC	CASSPRPSRSNEQFF
-	-	TRBV25-1	TRBJ2-5	TGTGCCAGCAGTGAACTCGGTAGCAGAGACCAAGAGACCCAGTACTTC	CASSELGSRDQETQYF
once	TRBD2	TRBV18	TRBJ2-7	TGTGCCAGCTCACCACAATTCGCGGGAGATTACGAGCAGTACTTC	CASSPQFAGDYEQYF
-	-	TRBV19	TRBJ2-5	TGTGCCAGTAGCGCCGGGAAGAAAGAGACCCAGTACTTC	CASSAGKKETQYF
few	-	TRBV13	TRBJ2-7	TGTGCCAGCAGCTTGTCCCGATTGGGGGTGGGGTACGAGCAGTACTTC	CASSLSRLGVGYEQYF
few	-	TRBV7-9	TRBJ2-4	TGTGCCAGCAGCTTAGGGGATCTAGCCAAAAACATTCAGTACTTC	CASSLGDLAKNIQYF
-	-	TRBV19	TRBJ1-2	TGTGCCAGTAGTATGGCGGGACTCGGCTACACCTTC	CASSMAGLGYTF
-	-	TRBV27	TRBJ2-7	TGTGCCAGCAGTAAAACTCGGGACGGCGGCTACGAGCAGTACTTC	CASSKTRDGGYEQYF
-	-	TRBV5-1	TRBJ1-1	TGCGCCAGCAGCTTGGATATGAACACTGAAGCTTTCTTT	CASSLDMNTEAFF
few	-	TRBV29-1	TRBJ2-1	TGCAGCGTTGACGCAGGTTTTTACTACAATGAGCAGTTCTTC	CSVDAGFYYNEQFF
-	TRBD1	TRBV7-2	TRBJ1-5	TGTGCCAGCAGCTCCGACAGGGTTCAGCCCCAGCATTTT	CASSSDRVQPQHF
few	-	TRBV6-6	TRBJ2-3	TGTGCCAGCAGTTACTCGAGACTAGAAAGCACAGATACGCAGTATTTT	CASSYSRLESTDTQYF
few	TRBD2	TRBV4-2	TRBJ2-1	TGTGCCAGCAGCCAAGCAGCGGGAGGACGCAATGAGCAGTTCTTC	CASSQAAGGRNEQFF
few	-	TRBV25-1	TRBJ1-1	TGTGCCAGCAGCGAACAGGGTGATGGGGGCTCGACTGAAGCTTTCTTT	CASSEQGDGGSTEAFF
-	-	TRBV29-1	TRBJ1-2	TGCAGCGTTGCTGGGGCCCGCTCCGGGACGGACTATGGCTACACCTTC	CSVAGARSGTDYGYTF
-	-	TRBV7-9	TRBJ2-1	TGTGCCAGCAGCCAATGGCCCTTTTACAGGGGAGGAAGCTACAATGAGCAGTTCTTC	CASSQWPFYRGGSYNEQFF
-	TRBD1	TRBV19	TRBJ2-1	TGTGCCAGTAGTCCCTCCAGACAGGGGGCGTACAATGAGCAGTTCTTC	CASSPSRQGAYNEQFF
few	-	TRBV11-2	TRBJ2-1	TGTGCCAGCAGCCTACTGACTAGTGGGTCCTACAATGAGCAGTTCTTC	CASSLLTSGSYNEQFF
few	TRBD2	TRBV7-2	TRBJ2-1	TGTGCCAGCAGCTTAGTCGGGACTAGCGGAATTTACAATGAGCAGTTCTTC	CASSLVGTSGIYNEQFF
few	-	TRBV29-1	TRBJ2-7	TGCAGCGTTGTACGCAGGGCCGAGCAGTACTTC	CSVVRRAEQYF
few	-	TRBV19	TRBJ1-3	TGTGCCAGTAGTGTCGTTTGGGCCTCTGGAAACACCATATATTTT	CASSVVWASGNTIYF
few	-	TRBV11-2	TRBJ2-2	TGTGCCAGCAGCCAGAGAGCGCTGAACACCGGGGAGCTGTTTTTT	CASSQRALNTGELFF
-	TRBD2	TRBV6-1	TRBJ2-7	TGTGCCACCCTCCAACTAGCGGGAGTTGGGTACGAGCAGTACTTC	CATLQLAGVGYEQYF
-	-	TRBV9	TRBJ2-2	TGTGCCAGCAGCGTTTTACCCGGCGGGGAGCTGTTTTTT	CASSVLPGGELFF
few	-	TRBV7-9	TRBJ2-7	TGTGCCAGCAGCCGGGATTCGGGCGGATTCAGCTCCTACGAGCAGTACTTC	CASSRDSGGFSSYEQYF
-	-	TRBV10-3	TRBJ2-1	TGTGCCATCAGGAGTAGCGGCTCCCGGGGGAGCAATGAGCAGTTCTTC	CAIRSSGSRGSNEQFF
-	-	TRBV7-6	TRBJ2-1	TGTGCCAGCAGCTTAGCCTACAATGAGCAGTTCTTC	CASSLAYNEQFF
-	-	TRBV7-9	TRBJ2-5	TGTGCCAGCAGCTTAAACCCAAAAGAGACCCAGTACTTC	CASSLNPKETQYF
few	TRBD2	TRBV19	TRBJ2-1	TGTGCCAGTAGTCCTGGAGCTGCTAGCGGGGGGAACAATGAGCAGTTCTTC	CASSPGAASGGNNEQFF
once	-	TRBV9	TRBJ2-2	-	CASRYGVPGSCFF
-	TRBD1	TRBV4-2	TRBJ1-2	TGTGCCAGCAGCCAAGGGCAGGGGGCTGGTAGTGGCTACACCTTC	CASSQGQGAGSGYTF
-	-	TRBV28	TRBJ2-4	TGTGCCAGCAGTTTCCCACAGACTAGAGGCCCCCTCCAGTACTTC	CASSFPQTRGPLQYF
-	TRBD1	TRBV15	TRBJ1-1	TGTGCCACCAGCAGAGGGGGACAGGGAAGACCTGAAGCTTTCTTT	CATSRGGQGRPEAFF